This T cell receptor (beta chain) was recorded in a study of blood T cells in healthy people across ages. Study observations and caveats: Donors of long life had a larger count of naive CD4+ cells and greater diversity than aged donors.

This clonotype was seen a handful of times. Antigen unknown. Trimming took off 3 bases at V and 4 bases at J, with 13 bases between the two ends. This CDR3 contains 14 residues. CDR1 DFQATT and CDR2 SNEGSKA come from the germline V gene (reference sequence). Using a J-beta primer mix together with a sample-barcoded 5' primer, a second PCR was run for about 6 to 11 cycles. From each sample, at least 2.5 million paired-end reads containing CDR3 were obtained. MiXCR was run by TCRdb on the 5' RACE reads, yielding one entry per CDR3 protein. The sample holds 590,000 or so distinct CDR3 sequences, under 30% seen once.

Sequencing input: blood. This TCR derives from a woman older than 75 in good health. The rearrangement joins TRBV20-1 to TRBJ1-5; a possible D gene is TRBD1 (5 bases). The CDR3 coding sequence is TGCAGTGCTAGTGGGGGGGGTGGAAATCAGCCCCAGCATTTT. This encodes CSASGGGGNQPQHF.